What follows are 25 T cell receptor beta chains derived from one specimen sequenced in a study of T cell repertoires in ileal Crohn's disease. Time point noted: neoterminal ileum biopsy at postoperative endoscopy, about 6 months after surgery. Clones were read by immunoSEQ multiplex PCR, and TCRdb kept only the in-frame ones, dropping some. The data show 9,500 to 11,000 clones, 60% to 85% seen once. Sequencing used ileal tissue. These receptors were collected from an adult with Crohn's disease.

This clone was seen only a few times. The V and J genes are TRBV2 and TRBJ1-3; D remains unclear. This CDR3 comprises 14 residues. V lost 4 bases and J 0 bases, leaving 7 bases between the germline ends. In germline, CDR1 is SNHLY, CDR2 FYNNEI. The CDR3 coding sequence is TGTGCCAGCAGTGTGGCCTCCTCTGGAAACACCATATATTTT. As protein: CASSVASSGNTIYF. Complete variable domain (other parts from reference TRBV2 and TRBJ1-3): EPEVTQTPSHQVTQMGQEVILRCVPISNHLYFYWYRQILGQKVEFLVSFYNNEISEKSEIFDDQFSVERPDGSNFTLKIRSTKLEDSAMYFCASSVASSGNTIYFGEGSWLTVV.

This clone was seen a handful of times. The rearrangement links TRBV7-8 to TRBJ2-7; 14 bases agree with TRBD2. J gave up 2 bases and V 1 base, and 7 bases lay outside the gene matches. The CDR3 sequence is 18 residues long. CDR1 is SGHVS and CDR2 is FQNEAQ in the germline V gene. CDR3 in DNA: TGTGCCAGCAGCTTAGTTGGGACTAGCGGGGGAACAACCTACGAGCAGTACTTC. This encodes CASSLVGTSGGTTYEQYF. The full variable domain, rest sourced from reference TRBV7-8 and TRBJ2-7, is GAGVSQSPRYKVAKRGQDVALRCDPISGHVSLFWYQQALGQGPEFLTYFQNEAQLDKSGLPSDRFFAERPEGSVSTLKIQRTQQEDSAVYLCASSLVGTSGGTTYEQYFGPGTRLTVT.

The chain links TRBV4-2 to TRBJ2-1; 9 positions match TRBD2. V dropped 1 base and J dropped 4; count of bases not matched to a gene: 5. CDR1 is LGHNA, CDR2 YNFKEQ, per germline. This CDR3 spans 16 amino acids. CDR3 DNA sequence: TGTGCCAGCAGCCAAGGGGGGACTAGCTCGTACAATGAGCAGTTCTTC. Translation: CASSQGGTSSYNEQFF.

This clone was picked up a small number of times. The chain has TRBV7-9 and TRBJ1-5; no clear D. The ends were cut back, 5 bases at V and 2 bases at J, with 10 bases in the middle. Germline assignment: CDR1 SEHNR and CDR2 FQNEAQ (reference sequence). This CDR3 spans 14 amino acids. CDR3 DNA sequence: TGTGCCAGCAGCACCCGGGGAGGCAATCAGCCCCAGCATTTT. Translation: CASSTRGGNQPQHF. The full variable domain, completed using reference TRBV7-9 and TRBJ1-5, is DTGVSQNPRHKITKRGQNVTFRCDPISEHNRLYWYRQTLGQGPEFLTYFQNEAQLEKSRLLSDRFSAERPKGSFSTLEIQRTEQGDSAMYLCASSTRGGNQPQHFGDGTRLSIL.

The chain combines TRBV7-2 with TRBJ2-7; 9 bases fit TRBD2. This CDR3 spans 15 amino acids. Germline CDR1 SGHTA, CDR2 FQGNSA. Losses at the gene ends were 3 bases for V and 3 bases for J; bases not matched to a gene: 6. The CDR3 nucleotides read TGTGCCAGCAGCTTCGGAAGCGGGGGGTTCTACGAGCAGTACTTC. It encodes CASSFGSGGFYEQYF. Complete variable domain (other parts from reference TRBV7-2 and TRBJ2-7): GAGVSQSPSNKVTEKGKDVELRCDPISGHTALYWYRQSLGQGLEFLIYFQGNSAPDKSGLPSDRFSAERTGGSVSTLTIQRTQQEDSAVYLCASSFGSGGFYEQYFGPGTRLTVT.

V and J are TRBV9 and TRBJ1-2; TRBD1 matches 10 bases. The CDR3 spans 16 residues. Germline values: CDR1 SGDLS, CDR2 YYNGEE. V lost 0 bases and J lost 8; bases outside the gene matches: 10. The CDR3 nucleotides are TGTGCCAGCAGCGTAGAGGGTTCGGGGACAGGGGACGGCTACACCTTC. It yields the protein CASSVEGSGTGDGYTF. The full variable domain, in which reference TRBV9 and TRBJ1-2 provide the parts outside the CDR3, is DSGVTQTPKHLITATGQRVTLRCSPRSGDLSVYWYQQSLDQGLQFLIQYYNGEERAKGNILERFSAQQFPDLHSELNLSSLELGDSALYFCASSVEGSGTGDGYTFGSGTRLTVV.

This chain connects TRBV5-1 to TRBJ2-3; 7 bases align to TRBD1. CDR3 size: 13 residues. V dropped 4 bases and J dropped 4; count of bases not matched to a gene: 3. The germline V gene encodes CDR1 SGHRS and CDR2 YFSETQ. The CDR3 nucleotides read TGCGCCAGCAGCACTGACAGGGCAGATACGCAGTATTTT. This encodes CASSTDRADTQYF. Variable domain in full (rest from reference TRBV5-1 and TRBJ2-3): KAGVTQTPRYLIKTRGQQVTLSCSPISGHRSVSWYQQTPGQGLQFLFEYFSETQRNKGNFPGRFSGRQFSNSRSEMNVSTLELGDSALYLCASSTDRADTQYFGPGTRLTVL.

This clone has just a few counts. The rearrangement links TRBV19 to TRBJ2-7, with TRBD2 matching over 9 bases. Germline values: CDR1 LNHDA, CDR2 SQIVND (reference sequence). The J segment lost 0 bases and the V segment lost 1 base, leaving 7 bases of the junction unmatched. This CDR3 spans 17 amino acids. The CDR3 DNA follows: TGTGCCAGTAGTATAGGCCTGGCGGGGGGGAGCTCCTACGAGCAGTACTTC. Residues: CASSIGLAGGSSYEQYF.

The J gene is TRBJ2-2, the V gene TRBV7-8; tentatively, D is TRBD1 (6 bases). This CDR3 spans 15 amino acids. Trimming left V 1 base short and J 6 bases short, with 12 bases between. Per the germline V gene, CDR1 is SGHVS and CDR2 is FQNEAQ. CDR3 region: CASSLVGAGAGELFF. CDR3 bases: TGTGCCAGCAGCTTAGTTGGGGCAGGGGCCGGGGAGCTGTTTTTT.

This chain connects TRBV6-1 to TRBJ2-7; D may be TRBD1 (5 bases). Per germline, CDR1 MNHNS and CDR2 SASEGT. This CDR3 comprises 18 residues. With 2 bases removed from V and 4 bases from J, the gap between germline ends came to 24 bases. The CDR3 here is CASSESGWGTNPIYEQYF. CDR3 nucleotides: TGTGCCAGCAGTGAATCCGGGTGGGGCACCAACCCCATTTACGAGCAGTACTTC.

This CDR3 is CASSPRGGVREKLFF. CDR3 sequence (DNA): TGTGCCAGCAGTCCCCGAGGAGGGGTCCGTGAAAAACTGTTTTTT. The chain joins TRBV6-5 to TRBJ1-4, with a tentative D call TRBD1 (5 bases). CDR1 is MNHEY, CDR2 SVGAGI, per germline. With 5 bases removed from V and 7 bases from J, the gap between germline ends came to 17 bases. The CDR3 runs to 15 residues.

CDR3 sequence (DNA): TGTGCCAGCAGTCCTCAACAGGGGAGGACAGATACGCAGTATTTT. As protein: CASSPQQGRTDTQYF. The chain couples TRBV27 to TRBJ2-3; possible D gene TRBD1, 7 bases. Deletions cut 5 bases from V and 3 bases from J, with 15 bases between. The CDR3 spans 15 residues. Germline lookup yields CDR1 MNHEY and CDR2 SMNVEV (reference sequence).

The V call is TRBV12-5, the J call TRBJ1-1; D is ambiguous. V shed 3 bases and J shed 1 base, with 6 bases lying between them. The CDR3 has 13 residues. The germline CDR1 and CDR2 sequences are LGHNT and FRNRAP. CDR3: CASGLEPNTEAFF. The CDR3 DNA reads as TGTGCTAGTGGTTTAGAGCCGAACACTGAAGCTTTCTTT.

The chain recombines TRBV5-4 with TRBJ1-1; D uncertain. The CDR3 extends over 14 amino acids. Germline V gene data show CDR1 as SGHNT and CDR2 as YYREEE (reference sequence). V was cut by 5 bases and J by 5 bases, with 16 bases left in between. CDR3: CASSSGARGTEAFF. Here the CDR3 DNA reads TGTGCCAGCAGTTCGGGAGCGCGGGGAACTGAAGCTTTCTTT.

The chain is built from TRBV2 and TRBJ1-1, with a possible D match to TRBD1 (5 bases). V gave up 3 bases and J gave up 3 bases, with 14 bases separating them. The CDR3 is made up of 15 amino acids. Germline CDR1 is SNHLY and CDR2 is FYNNEI. This CDR3 reads CASSDIEAGYTEAFF. CDR3 nucleotide sequence: TGTGCCAGCAGTGATATTGAGGCAGGGTACACTGAAGCTTTCTTT.

The rearrangement joins TRBV23-1 to TRBJ1-1; D not certain. TRBV23-1 is known as an ORF, though its function is uncertain. V lost 4 bases, J lost 8 bases, and 14 bases lay in between. This CDR3 region has 13 residues. CDR3 region: CASSRPARLEAFF. CDR3 DNA: TGCGCCAGCAGTCGCCCGGCCAGGCTGGAAGCTTTCTTT.

This rearrangement joins TRBV28 to TRBJ2-3; D perhaps matches TRBD1 (6 bases). Germline V gene sequence: CDR1 MDHEN, CDR2 SYDVKM. V dropped 8 bases and J dropped 4 bases, with 13 bases sitting between them. The CDR3 spans 13 residues. CDR3: CASRKQGSDTQYF. CDR3 DNA: TGTGCCAGCCGAAAACAGGGTTCAGATACGCAGTATTTT.

The rearrangement joins TRBV6-1 to TRBJ2-7; D not resolved. This CDR3 spans 12 amino acids. Germline V CDR1 and CDR2: MNHNS, SASEGT. V gave up 8 bases and J gave up 6 bases, with 14 bases separating them. CDR3 sequence reads: CASHRVRSEQYF. CDR3 sequence (DNA): TGTGCCAGCCACCGAGTTCGCTCCGAGCAGTACTTC.

V usage is TRBV10-3 and J usage is TRBJ1-5; a possible D gene is TRBD1 (5 bases). The CDR3 runs 14 residues. The germline V gene encodes CDR1 ENHRY and CDR2 SYGVKD. Trimming cost V 5 bases and J 0 bases, with 8 bases left between them. CDR3 in amino acids: CAISNQGSNQPQHF. As DNA, the CDR3 is TGTGCCATCAGTAATCAGGGTAGCAATCAGCCCCAGCATTTT.

The rearrangement joins TRBV19 to TRBJ1-2; D is unresolved. Trimming cost V 6 bases and J 0 bases, with 11 bases left between them. Per the germline V gene, CDR1 is LNHDA and CDR2 is SQIVND (reference sequence). The CDR3 extends over 14 amino acids. DNA of the CDR3: TGTGCCAGTAGGCAGGCGATAGCTAACTATGGCTACACCTTC. Translation: CASRQAIANYGYTF.

Note on this clone: One end of the junction does not line up with germline, which may come from a read error. The same CDR3 is also encoded by other DNA sequences in this sample. The genes are TRBV7-2 and TRBJ1-6, with D tentatively TRBD1 (5 bases). Germline loops: CDR1 SGHTA, CDR2 FQGNSA. The CDR3 extends over 14 amino acids. DNA for the CDR3: TGTGCCAGCAGTCCGGGACTCAATAATTCCCCCCTCCACTTT. This translates into CASSPGLNNSPLHF.

A single count supports this clone. V usage is TRBV7-2 and J usage is TRBJ2-5, with D perhaps TRBD1 (5 bases). V lost 3 bases, J lost 5 bases, and 16 bases lay in between. Looked up from germline, CDR1 is SGHTA and CDR2 is FQGNSA. The CDR3 covers 15 residues. The CDR3 is CASSFNPTARETQYF. CDR3 bases: TGTGCCAGCAGCTTTAACCCGACAGCCCGGGAGACCCAGTACTTC.

This chain joins TRBV5-4 and TRBJ1-3, with D possibly matching TRBD1 (5 bases). The CDR3 covers 16 residues. Germline assignment: CDR1 SGHNT and CDR2 YYREEE (reference sequence). Between the trimmed V and J ends, which lost 3 bases and 0 bases, there was a span of 13 bases. Here the CDR3 reads CASSSQTESSGNTIYF. The CDR3 coding sequence is TGTGCCAGCAGCTCTCAGACAGAATCCTCTGGAAACACCATATATTTT.

The chain recombines TRBV9 with TRBJ2-3; the D gene is possibly TRBD2 (5 bases). Germline values: CDR1 SGDLS, CDR2 YYNGEE. Trimming pared 3 bases from V and 2 bases from J, leaving 7 bases between. This CDR3 contains 13 residues. The CDR3 reads CASSAGITDTQYF. The CDR3, as DNA: TGTGCCAGCAGCGCGGGGATCACAGATACGCAGTATTTT.

By share, this clone ranks as medium-sized (0.01 to 0.1%). The rearrangement joins TRBV5-4 to TRBJ2-2, with D unresolved. The length of the CDR3 is 14 residues. Trimming left V 4 bases short and J 6 bases short, with 13 bases between. Germline-derived CDR1 and CDR2 are SGHNT and YYREEE (reference sequence). This CDR3 reads CASSLITNAGELFF. CDR3 DNA: TGTGCCAGCAGCCTCATAACTAACGCCGGGGAGCTGTTTTTT.